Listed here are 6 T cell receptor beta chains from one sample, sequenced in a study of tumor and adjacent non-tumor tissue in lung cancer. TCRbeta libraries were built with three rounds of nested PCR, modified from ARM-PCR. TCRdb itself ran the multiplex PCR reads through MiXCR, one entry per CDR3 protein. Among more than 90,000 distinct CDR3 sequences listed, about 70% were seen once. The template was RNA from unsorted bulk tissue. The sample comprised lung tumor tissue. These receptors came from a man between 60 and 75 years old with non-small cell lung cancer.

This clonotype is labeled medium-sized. The CDR3 sequence is CASSFSDGEQYF. In DNA, the CDR3 is TGTGCCAGCAGCTTTTCAGACGGCGAGCAGTACTTC. The chain joins TRBV11-1 to TRBJ2-7; D is unclear. Germline V gene lookup returns CDR1 SGHAT and CDR2 FQDESV (reference sequence). The CDR3 has 12 amino acids. V was cut by 3 bases and J by 6 bases, with 9 bases left in between.

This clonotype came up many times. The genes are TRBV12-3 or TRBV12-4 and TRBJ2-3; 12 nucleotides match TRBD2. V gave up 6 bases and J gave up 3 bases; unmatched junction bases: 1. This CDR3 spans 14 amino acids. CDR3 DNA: TGTGCCAGCAGGACTAGCGGGAGAACAGATACGCAGTATTTT. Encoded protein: CASRTSGRTDTQYF.

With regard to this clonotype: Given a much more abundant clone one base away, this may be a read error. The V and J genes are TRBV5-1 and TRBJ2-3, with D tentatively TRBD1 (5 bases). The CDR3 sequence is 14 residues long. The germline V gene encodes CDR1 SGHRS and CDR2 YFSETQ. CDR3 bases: TGCGCCAGCAGGGCAGATTGGGGCACAGATACGCATTATTTT. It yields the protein CASRADWGTDTHYF.

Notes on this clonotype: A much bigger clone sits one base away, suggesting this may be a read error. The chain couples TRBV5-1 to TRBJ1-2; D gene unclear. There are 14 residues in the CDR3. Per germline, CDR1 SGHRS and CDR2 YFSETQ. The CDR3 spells CASSGGHSGGGYAF. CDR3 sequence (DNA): TGCGCCAGCAGCGGCGGGCACTCAGGAGGTGGCTACGCCTTC.

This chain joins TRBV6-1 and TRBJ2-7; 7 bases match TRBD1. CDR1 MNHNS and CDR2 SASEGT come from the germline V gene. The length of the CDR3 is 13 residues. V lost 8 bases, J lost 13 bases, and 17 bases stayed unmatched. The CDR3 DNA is TGTGCCAGCCACAGGGGACCGACCTACTGGCAATACTTC. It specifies CASHRGPTYWQYF.

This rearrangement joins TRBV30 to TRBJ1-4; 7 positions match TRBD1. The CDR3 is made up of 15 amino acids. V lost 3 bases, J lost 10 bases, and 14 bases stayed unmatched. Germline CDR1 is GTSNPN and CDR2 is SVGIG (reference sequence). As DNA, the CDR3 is TGTGCCTGGAGGGTGCCGACAGGGCGGAGTGTAAAACTGTTTTTT. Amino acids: CAWRVPTGRSVKLFF.